This is a list of T cell receptor beta chains from one sample in a study of technical replicates of blood from a handful of donors. Method: immunoSEQ multiplex PCR; TCRdb's copy keeps in-frame clones and lacks some. The sample has around 80,000 clones; 90% to 95% are singletons. Sample: T cells isolated from PBMCs. The receptors were sampled from a human donor in good health. The CDR3 runs from the conserved cysteine through the conserved F or W. D genes are given only for firm matches. Size tells how often a clone was seen (once, few, many) or the class of an expanded clone, and some rows leave it out.

>TRBJ1-4|NA|TRBV27|NA
TGTGCCAGCAGTTTATCCATCGGGGGGCCAAAACTGTTTTTT
CASSLSIGGPKLFF
>TRBJ2-6|NA|TRBV7-8|NA
TGTGCCAGCAGCTTTATACAGCCTTTCTCTGGGGCCAACGTCCTGACTTTC
CASSFIQPFSGANVLTF
>TRBJ1-2|NA|TRBV2|NA
TGTGCCAGCAGTGAAGCAGGGGGCTATGGCTACACCTTC
CASSEAGGYGYTF
>TRBJ2-7|NA|TRBV28|NA
TGTGCCAGCACGGACACCCTTGCCTACGAGCAGTACTTC
CASTDTLAYEQYF
>TRBJ1-1|few|TRBV2|TRBD1
TGTGCCTCTCAGAAGGGGGCCCTAGAAGCTTTCTTT
CASQKGALEAFF
>TRBJ2-1|NA|TRBV29-1|TRBD2
TGCAGTATAGGGGACTACCTCTACAATGAGCAGTTCTTC
CSIGDYLYNEQFF
>TRBJ2-7|NA|TRBV9|NA
TGTGCCAGCAGCGTTTCCGGGACTCCTGGTTCGGGGCAGTACTTC
CASSVSGTPGSGQYF
>TRBJ2-5|NA|TRBV19|NA
TGTGCCAGTAGCGGGAGTTCTGTGGAGACCCAGTACTTC
CASSGSSVETQYF
>TRBJ2-7|NA|TRBV5-1|NA
TGCGCCAGCAGCTTCCTTGACGAGCAGTACTTC
CASSFLDEQYF
>TRBJ2-5|NA|TRBV30|NA
TGTGCCTGGACCATTGAGTTCGAGACCCAGTACTTC
CAWTIEFETQYF
>TRBJ2-2|NA|TRBV5-1|NA
TGCGCCAGCAGACAGGGTTCCAACACCGGGGAGCTGTTTTTT
CASRQGSNTGELFF
>TRBJ2-3|NA|TRBV7-8|NA
TGTGCCAGCAGCTTAGGGGCCACAGATACGCAGTATTTT
CASSLGATDTQYF
>TRBJ2-7|NA|TRBV19|TRBD1
TGTGCCAGTAGTGGCGGACAGGGGGCCTACGAGCAGTACTTC
CASSGGQGAYEQYF
>TRBJ2-3|NA|TRBV2|TRBD2
TGTGCCAGCAGGCGGGAGGGCTCAGATACGCAGTATTTT
CASRREGSDTQYF
>TRBJ2-7|NA|TRBV5-1|NA
TGCGCCAGCAGCTTGGATAACTACGAGCAGTACTTC
CASSLDNYEQYF
>TRBJ2-1|NA|TRBV6-4|TRBD1
TGTGCCAGCAGTGAATTAGTCACAGGGGGCAGGCTGTTCTTC
CASSELVTGGRLFF
>TRBJ1-1|NA|TRBV9|TRBD1
TGTGCCAGCAGCGTAAACAGGGGGCCTTTAGCTGAAGCTTTCTTT
CASSVNRGPLAEAFF
>TRBJ2-5|NA|TRBV6-1|TRBD1
TGTGCCAGCCGACGACAGGGGGTTTACCAAGAGACCCAGTACTTC
CASRRQGVYQETQYF
>TRBJ1-2|NA|TRBV7-2|NA
TGTGCCAGCAGCGCAGACAGGATAGTCTACACCTTC
CASSADRIVYTF
>TRBJ2-4|NA|TRBV7-2|NA
TGTGCCAGCAGCCCCCAGACAAGTCGAAACATTCAGTACTTC
CASSPQTSRNIQYF
>TRBJ2-5|NA|TRBV2|NA
TGTGCCAGCGATGAGTACTACCAAGAGACCCAGTACTTC
CASDEYYQETQYF
>TRBJ1-1|NA|TRBV19|NA
TGTGCCAGTAGCATCGGACACCTCACTGAAGCTTTCTTT
CASSIGHLTEAFF
>TRBJ2-3|NA|TRBV6-1|TRBD1
TGTGCCGGGCACGGACAGGAGGCAGATACGCAGTATTTT
CAGHGQEADTQYF
>TRBJ2-5|NA|TRBV5-1|NA
TGCGCCAGCAGCCTGGGATGGGGCGGAATCCAAGAGACCCAGTACTTC
CASSLGWGGIQETQYF
>TRBJ2-2|NA|TRBV14|NA
TGTGCCAGCAGCCAAGACACAGTCTACACCGGGGAGCTGTTTTTT
CASSQDTVYTGELFF
>TRBJ2-7|NA|TRBV19|NA
TGTGCCAGTAGTATAGTACTTAACGCCGTTTACGAGCAGTACTTC
CASSIVLNAVYEQYF
>TRBJ2-1|NA|TRBV28|NA
TGTGCCAGCGACAGCTTCTCCTACAATGAGCAGTTCTTC
CASDSFSYNEQFF
>TRBJ1-1|NA|TRBV7-3|TRBD1
TGTGCCAGCAGTTTCACCCCTTTTTCAGGGGGCGATTTGGGCACTGAAGCTTTCTTT
CASSFTPFSGGDLGTEAFF
>TRBJ2-7|once|TRBV9|TRBD2
TGTGCCAGCAGCGCCGGGACTAGCGGGAGTATGGACTTC
CASSAGTSGSMDF
>TRBJ1-1|NA|TRBV27|NA
TGTGCCAGCACTACCTCCGGTTTGACTGAAGCTTTCTTT
CASTTSGLTEAFF
>TRBJ2-7|NA|TRBV5-4|TRBD2
TGTGCCAGCAGCTTGGATCTAGCGGAGATCTACGAGCAGTACTTC
CASSLDLAEIYEQYF
>TRBJ2-7|NA|TRBV2|TRBD2
TGTGCCAGCTCCAACGGGGGGTGGCAGTACTTC
CASSNGGWQYF
>TRBJ2-3|once|TRBV28|NA
TGTGCCAGCAGTTTATACGATTCGAGAGATACGCAGTATTTT
CASSLYDSRDTQYF
>TRBJ2-7|NA|TRBV6-1|NA
TGTGCCGGCACAAGCGGGTCCCCTTTCTCCTACGAGCAGTACTTC
CAGTSGSPFSYEQYF
>TRBJ1-5|few|TRBV7-9|TRBD1
TGTGCCAGCAGCTTGGACCGGGACAGGGGAAATCAGCCCCAGCATTTT
CASSLDRDRGNQPQHF
>TRBJ1-2|NA|TRBV10-3|NA
TGTGCCATCAGTGTGGGAGCTATTAACTATGGCTACACCTTC
CAISVGAINYGYTF
>TRBJ2-1|NA|TRBV30|TRBD1
TGTGCCTGGGGACAGGGCAATGAGCAGTTCTTC
CAWGQGNEQFF
>TRBJ1-1|NA|TRBV5-1|NA
TGCGCCAGCAGCTTTGACAGTGACACTGAAGCTTTCTTT
CASSFDSDTEAFF
>TRBJ2-7|NA|TRBV28|NA
TGTGCCAGCGGTACTAACAGGGACAAGCAGTACTTC
CASGTNRDKQYF
>TRBJ1-3|NA|TRBV6-1|TRBD1
TGTGCCAGCAGTGAATCCACAGGGGCTTTCTCTGGAAACACCATATATTTT
CASSESTGAFSGNTIYF
>TRBJ1-2|NA|TRBV6-1|NA
TGTGCCAGCAGTTTGACAGGAAGGGCTTCGGGGGGCTACACCTTC
CASSLTGRASGGYTF
>TRBJ2-1|NA|TRBV2|NA
TGTGCCAGCAGATGGAGCTCCTACAATGAGCAGTTCTTC
CASRWSSYNEQFF